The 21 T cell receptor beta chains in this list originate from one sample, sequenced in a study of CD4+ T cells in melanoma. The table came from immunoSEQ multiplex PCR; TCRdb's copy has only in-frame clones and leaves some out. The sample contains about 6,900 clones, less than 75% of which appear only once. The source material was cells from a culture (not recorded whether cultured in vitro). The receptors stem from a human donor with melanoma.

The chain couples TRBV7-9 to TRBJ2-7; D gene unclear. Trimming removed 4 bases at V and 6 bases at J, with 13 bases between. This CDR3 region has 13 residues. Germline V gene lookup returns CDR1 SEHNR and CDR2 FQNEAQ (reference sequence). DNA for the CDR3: TGTGCCAGCAGCTCGCCGACCTACTCCGAGCAGTACTTC. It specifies CASSSPTYSEQYF.

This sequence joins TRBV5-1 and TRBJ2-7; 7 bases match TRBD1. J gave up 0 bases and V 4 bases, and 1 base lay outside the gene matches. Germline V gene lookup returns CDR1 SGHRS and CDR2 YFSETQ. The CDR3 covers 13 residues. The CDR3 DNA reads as TGCGCCAGCAGCGGGGACAGCTCCTACGAGCAGTACTTC. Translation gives CASSGDSSYEQYF.

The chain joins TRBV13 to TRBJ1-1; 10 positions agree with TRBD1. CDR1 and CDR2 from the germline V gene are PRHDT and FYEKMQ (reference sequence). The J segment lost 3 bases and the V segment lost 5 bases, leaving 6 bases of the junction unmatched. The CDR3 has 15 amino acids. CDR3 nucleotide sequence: TGTGCCAGCAGCAGAGGGACAGGGGCGTACACTGAAGCTTTCTTT. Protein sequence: CASSRGTGAYTEAFF.

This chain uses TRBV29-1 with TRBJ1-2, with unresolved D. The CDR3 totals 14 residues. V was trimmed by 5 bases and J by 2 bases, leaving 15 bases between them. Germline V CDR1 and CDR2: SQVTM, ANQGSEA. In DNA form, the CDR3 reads TGCAGCGTTCTATCCTTGACCGAGAACTATGGCTACACCTTC. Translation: CSVLSLTENYGYTF.

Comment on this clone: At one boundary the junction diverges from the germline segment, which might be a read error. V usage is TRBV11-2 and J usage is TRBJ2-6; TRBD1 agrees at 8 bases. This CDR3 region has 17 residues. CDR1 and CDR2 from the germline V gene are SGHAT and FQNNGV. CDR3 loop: CASSDGTGLSRANVLTF. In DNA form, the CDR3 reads TGTGCCAGCAGCGATGGGACAGGACTCTCTCGGGCCAACGTCCTGACTTTC.

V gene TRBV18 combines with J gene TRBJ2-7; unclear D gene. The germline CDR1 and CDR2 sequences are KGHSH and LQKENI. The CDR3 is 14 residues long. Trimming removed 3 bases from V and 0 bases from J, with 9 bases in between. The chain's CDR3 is CASSPDGSSYEQYF. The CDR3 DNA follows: TGTGCCAGCTCACCCGACGGTAGCTCCTACGAGCAGTACTTC.

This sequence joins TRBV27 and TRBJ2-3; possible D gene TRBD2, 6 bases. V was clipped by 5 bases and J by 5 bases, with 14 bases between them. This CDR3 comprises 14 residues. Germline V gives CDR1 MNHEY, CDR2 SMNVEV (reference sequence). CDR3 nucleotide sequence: TGTGCCAGCAGTGGAGGGGCAGGGATAGATACGCAGTATTTT. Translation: CASSGGAGIDTQYF.

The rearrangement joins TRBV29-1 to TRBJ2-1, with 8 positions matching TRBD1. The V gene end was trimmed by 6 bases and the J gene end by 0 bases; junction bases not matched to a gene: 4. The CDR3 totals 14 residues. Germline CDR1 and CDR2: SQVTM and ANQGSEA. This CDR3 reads CSVGQGGSYNEQFF. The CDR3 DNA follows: TGCAGCGTCGGACAGGGCGGCTCCTACAATGAGCAGTTCTTC.

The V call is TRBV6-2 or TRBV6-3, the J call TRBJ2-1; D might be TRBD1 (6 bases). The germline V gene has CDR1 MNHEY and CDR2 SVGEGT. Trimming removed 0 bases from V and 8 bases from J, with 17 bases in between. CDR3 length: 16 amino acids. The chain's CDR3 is CASSYSKNKQGDEQFF. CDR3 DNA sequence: TGTGCCAGCAGTTACTCAAAAAATAAACAGGGAGATGAGCAGTTCTTC.

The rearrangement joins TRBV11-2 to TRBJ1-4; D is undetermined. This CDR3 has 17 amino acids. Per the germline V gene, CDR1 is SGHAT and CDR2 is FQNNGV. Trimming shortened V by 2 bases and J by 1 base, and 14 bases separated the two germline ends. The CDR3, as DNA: TGTGCCAGCAGCTTACTGGGGTATCTCGTAACTAATGAAAAACTGTTTTTT. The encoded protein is CASSLLGYLVTNEKLFF.

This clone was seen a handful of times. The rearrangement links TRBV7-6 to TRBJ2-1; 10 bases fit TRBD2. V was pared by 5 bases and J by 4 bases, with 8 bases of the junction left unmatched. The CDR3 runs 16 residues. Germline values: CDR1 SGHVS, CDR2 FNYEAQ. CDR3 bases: TGTGCCAGCAGCCCAAGCGGGGGGGCCAGTTACAATGAGCAGTTCTTC. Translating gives CASSPSGGASYNEQFF.

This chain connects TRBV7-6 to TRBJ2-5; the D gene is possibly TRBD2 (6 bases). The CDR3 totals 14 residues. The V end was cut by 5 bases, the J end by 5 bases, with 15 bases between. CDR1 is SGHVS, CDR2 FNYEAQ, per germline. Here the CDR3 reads CASSEGLGVETQYF. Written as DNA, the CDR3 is TGTGCCAGCAGCGAGGGACTGGGAGTGGAGACCCAGTACTTC.

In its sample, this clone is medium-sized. CDR3: CASSGRSLAGGYNEQFF. Here the CDR3 DNA reads TGTGCCAGCAGTGGACGTAGCCTAGCGGGGGGGTACAATGAGCAGTTCTTC. J is TRBJ2-1 and V is TRBV6-4, with 12 bases aligning to TRBD2. J gave up 4 bases and V 4 bases, and 8 bases lay outside the gene matches. The germline V gene has CDR1 MRHNA and CDR2 SNTAGT. The CDR3 length is 17 residues.

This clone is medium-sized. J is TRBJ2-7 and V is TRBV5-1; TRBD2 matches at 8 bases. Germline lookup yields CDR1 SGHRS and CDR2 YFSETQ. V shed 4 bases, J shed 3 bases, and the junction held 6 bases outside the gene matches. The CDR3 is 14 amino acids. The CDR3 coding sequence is TGCGCCAGCAGCGACAGGACTAGCAGCTACGAGCAGTACTTC. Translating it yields CASSDRTSSYEQYF.

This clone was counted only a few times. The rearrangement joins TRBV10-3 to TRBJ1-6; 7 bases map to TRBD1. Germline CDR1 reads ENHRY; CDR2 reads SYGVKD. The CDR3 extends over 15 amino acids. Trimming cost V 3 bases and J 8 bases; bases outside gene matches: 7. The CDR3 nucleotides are TGTGCCATCAGTGAAGGGACAGTGCAGCATTCACCCCTCCACTTT. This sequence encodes CAISEGTVQHSPLHF.

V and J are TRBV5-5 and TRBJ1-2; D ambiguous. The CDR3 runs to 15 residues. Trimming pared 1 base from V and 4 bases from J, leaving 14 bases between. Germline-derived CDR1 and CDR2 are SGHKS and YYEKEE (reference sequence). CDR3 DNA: TGTGCCAGCAGCTTGCAAACCACAGACCTCTATGGCTACACCTTC. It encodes CASSLQTTDLYGYTF. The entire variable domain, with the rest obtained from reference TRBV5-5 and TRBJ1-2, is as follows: DAGVTQSPTHLIKTRGQQVTLRCSPISGHKSVSWYQQVLGQGPQFIFQYYEKEERGRGNFPDRFSARQFPNYSSELNVNALLLGDSALYLCASSLQTTDLYGYTFGSGTRLTVV.

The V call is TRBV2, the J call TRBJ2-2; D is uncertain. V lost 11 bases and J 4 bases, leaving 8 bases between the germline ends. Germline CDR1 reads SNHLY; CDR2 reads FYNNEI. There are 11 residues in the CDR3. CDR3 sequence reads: CAPIATGELFF. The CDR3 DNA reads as TGTGCCCCCATCGCCACCGGGGAGCTGTTTTTT.

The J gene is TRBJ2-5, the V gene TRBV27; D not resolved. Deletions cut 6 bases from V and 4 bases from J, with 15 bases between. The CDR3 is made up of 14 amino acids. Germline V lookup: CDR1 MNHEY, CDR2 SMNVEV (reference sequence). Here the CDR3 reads CASSPEWRTETQYF. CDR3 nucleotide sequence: TGTGCCAGCAGCCCCGAATGGCGCACAGAGACCCAGTACTTC.

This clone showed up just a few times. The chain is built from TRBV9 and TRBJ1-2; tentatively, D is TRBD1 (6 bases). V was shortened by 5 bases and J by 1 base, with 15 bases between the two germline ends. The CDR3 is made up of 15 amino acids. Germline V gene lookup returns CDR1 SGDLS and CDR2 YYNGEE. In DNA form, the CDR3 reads TGTGCCAGCAGGGGGCTACAGGGATATAACTATGGCTACACCTTC. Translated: CASRGLQGYNYGYTF.

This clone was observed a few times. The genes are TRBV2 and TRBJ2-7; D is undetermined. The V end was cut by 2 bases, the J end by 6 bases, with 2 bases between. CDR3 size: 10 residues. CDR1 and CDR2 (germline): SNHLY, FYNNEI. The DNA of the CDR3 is TGTGCCAGCAGTGAATTCGAGCAGTACTTC. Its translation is CASSEFEQYF.

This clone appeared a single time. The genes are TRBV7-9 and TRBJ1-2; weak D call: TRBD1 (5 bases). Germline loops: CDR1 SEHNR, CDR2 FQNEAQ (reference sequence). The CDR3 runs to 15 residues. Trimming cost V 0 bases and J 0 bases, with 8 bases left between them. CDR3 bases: TGTGCCAGCAGCTTAGCGGGCAGGGCTAACTATGGCTACACCTTC. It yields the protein CASSLAGRANYGYTF.